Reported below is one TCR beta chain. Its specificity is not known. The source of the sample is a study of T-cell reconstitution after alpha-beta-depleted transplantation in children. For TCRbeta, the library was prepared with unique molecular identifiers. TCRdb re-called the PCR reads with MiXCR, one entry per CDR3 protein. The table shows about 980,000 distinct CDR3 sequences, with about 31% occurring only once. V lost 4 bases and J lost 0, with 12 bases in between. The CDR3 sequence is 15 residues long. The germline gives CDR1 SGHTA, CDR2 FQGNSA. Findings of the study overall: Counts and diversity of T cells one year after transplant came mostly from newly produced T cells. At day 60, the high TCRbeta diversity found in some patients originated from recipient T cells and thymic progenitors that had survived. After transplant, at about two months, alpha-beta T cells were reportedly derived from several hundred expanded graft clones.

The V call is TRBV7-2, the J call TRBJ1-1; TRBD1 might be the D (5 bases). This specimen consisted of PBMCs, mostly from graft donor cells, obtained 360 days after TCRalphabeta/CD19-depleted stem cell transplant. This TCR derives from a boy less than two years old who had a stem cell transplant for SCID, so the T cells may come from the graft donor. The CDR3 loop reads CASSSAGLLNTEAFF. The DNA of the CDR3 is TGTGCCAGCAGCTCCGCGGGGCTATTGAACACTGAAGCTTTCTTT.